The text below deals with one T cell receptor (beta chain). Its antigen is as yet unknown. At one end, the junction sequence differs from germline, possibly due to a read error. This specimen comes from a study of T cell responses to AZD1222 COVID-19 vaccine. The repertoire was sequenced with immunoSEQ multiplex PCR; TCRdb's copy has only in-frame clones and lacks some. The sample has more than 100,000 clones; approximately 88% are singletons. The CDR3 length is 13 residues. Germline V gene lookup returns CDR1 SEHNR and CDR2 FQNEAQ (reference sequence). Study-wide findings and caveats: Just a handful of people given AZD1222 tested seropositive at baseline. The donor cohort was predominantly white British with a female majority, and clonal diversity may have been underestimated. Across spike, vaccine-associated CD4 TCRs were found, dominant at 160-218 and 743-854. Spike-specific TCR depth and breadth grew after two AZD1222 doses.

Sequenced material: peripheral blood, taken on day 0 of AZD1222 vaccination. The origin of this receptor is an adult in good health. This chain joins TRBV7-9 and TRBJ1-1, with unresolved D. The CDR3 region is CASRLEGGTEAFF. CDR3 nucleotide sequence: TGTGCCAGCAGATTAGAAGGCGGCACTGAAGCTTTCTTT.